This TCR beta chain was obtained from a study of Tregs in tolerant kidney transplant recipients. CDR3 length: 16 residues. Germline-derived CDR1 and CDR2 are SNHLY and FYNNEI. V was trimmed by 2 bases and J by 5 bases, leaving 15 bases between them. With respect to this clone: Its antigen is not identified. The read gets to within 3 residues of the CDR3 end, and the germline J gene fills in the rest.

Mixed chimerism was transient after nonmyeloablative marrow transplants from related graft donors. Unstimulated Tregs (CD4+CD25+CD127-) and CD4+CD25- non-Tregs were sorted from PBMCs. The study's findings and limits: Expanding Tregs on activated donor B cells appeared to best identify donor-specific TCRbeta clones.

TCRdb's table, derived via immunoSEQ multiplex PCR, lists solely in-frame clones and lacks some. This sample contains approximately 6,400 clones. This chain connects TRBV2 to TRBJ1-4; the D gene is possibly TRBD1 (5 bases). This TCR was recovered from a human patient who received a combined kidney and bone marrow transplant. The graft donor may have given rise to some T cells. Sequenced here: CD8+ T cells from blood (PBMCs), sampled 12 months after the transplant. The CDR3 sequence is CASSELPLGGNEKLFF. CDR3 DNA, as far as it was read: TGTGCCAGCAGTGAATTGCCGCTTGGGGGGAATGAAAAA. Full variable domain (missing parts from reference TRBV2 and TRBJ1-4): EPEVTQTPSHQVTQMGQEVILRCVPISNHLYFYWYRQILGQKVEFLVSFYNNEISEKSEIFDDQFSVERPDGSNFTLKIRSTKLEDSAMYFCASSELPLGGNEKLFFGSGTQLSVL.